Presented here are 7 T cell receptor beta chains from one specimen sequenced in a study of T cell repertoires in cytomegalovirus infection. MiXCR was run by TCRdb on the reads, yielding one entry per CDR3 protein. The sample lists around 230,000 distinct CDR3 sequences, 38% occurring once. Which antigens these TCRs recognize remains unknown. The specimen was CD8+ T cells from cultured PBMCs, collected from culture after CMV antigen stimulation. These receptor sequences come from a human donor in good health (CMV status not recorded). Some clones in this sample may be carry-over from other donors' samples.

This CDR3 is CASSSRGYGDSYNEQFF. CDR3 DNA sequence: TGTGCCAGCAGTTCTAGAGGGTACGGGGACTCCTACAATGAGCAGTTCTTC. The chain uses TRBV11-3 and TRBJ2-1; a possible D gene is TRBD2 (5 bases). The V gene's germline CDR1 is SGHNT and CDR2 YENEEA. V lost 6 bases, J lost 0 bases, and 18 bases lay in between. The CDR3 loop spans 17 amino acids.

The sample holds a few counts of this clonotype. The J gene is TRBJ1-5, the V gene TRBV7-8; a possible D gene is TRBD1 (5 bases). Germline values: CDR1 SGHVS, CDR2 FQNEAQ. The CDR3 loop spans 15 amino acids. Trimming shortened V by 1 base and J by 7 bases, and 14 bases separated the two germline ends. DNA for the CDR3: TGTGCCAGCAGCTTAGTAACGGGGACGGGACAGCCCCAGCATTTT. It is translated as CASSLVTGTGQPQHF.

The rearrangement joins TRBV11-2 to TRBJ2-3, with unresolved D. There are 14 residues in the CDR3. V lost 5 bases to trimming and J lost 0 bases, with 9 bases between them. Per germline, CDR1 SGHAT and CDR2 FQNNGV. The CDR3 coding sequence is TGTGCCAGCAGCCCTCCGGACAGCACAGATACGCAGTATTTT. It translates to CASSPPDSTDTQYF. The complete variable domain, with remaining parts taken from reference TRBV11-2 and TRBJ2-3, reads EAGVAQSPRYKIIEKRQSVAFWCNPISGHATLYWYQQILGQGPKLLIQFQNNGVVDDSQLPKDRFSAERLKGVDSTLKIQPAKLEDSAVYLCASSPPDSTDTQYFGPGTRLTVL.

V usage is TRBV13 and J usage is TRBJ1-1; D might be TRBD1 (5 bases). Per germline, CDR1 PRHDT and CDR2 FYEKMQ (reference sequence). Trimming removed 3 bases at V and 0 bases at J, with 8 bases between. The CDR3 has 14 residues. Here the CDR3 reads CASSFRDLNTEAFF. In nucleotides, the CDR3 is TGTGCCAGCAGCTTTAGGGACCTGAACACTGAAGCTTTCTTT.

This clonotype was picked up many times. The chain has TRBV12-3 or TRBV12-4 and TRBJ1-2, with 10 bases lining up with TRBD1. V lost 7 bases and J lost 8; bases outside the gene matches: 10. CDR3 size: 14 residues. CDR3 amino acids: CASNWPGTGEGYTF. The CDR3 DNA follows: TGTGCCAGCAATTGGCCCGGGACAGGGGAAGGCTACACCTTC.

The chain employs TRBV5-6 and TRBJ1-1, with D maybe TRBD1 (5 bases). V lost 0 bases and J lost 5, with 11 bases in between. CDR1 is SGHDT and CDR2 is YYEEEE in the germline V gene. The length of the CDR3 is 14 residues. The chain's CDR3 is CASSLVGDWTEAFF. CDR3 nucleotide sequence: TGTGCCAGCAGCTTGGTGGGGGATTGGACTGAAGCTTTCTTT. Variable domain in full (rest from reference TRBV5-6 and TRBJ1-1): DAGVTQSPTHLIKTRGQQVTLRCSPKSGHDTVSWYQQALGQGPQFIFQYYEEEERQRGNFPDRFSGHQFPNYSSELNVNALLLGDSALYLCASSLVGDWTEAFFGQGTRLTVV.

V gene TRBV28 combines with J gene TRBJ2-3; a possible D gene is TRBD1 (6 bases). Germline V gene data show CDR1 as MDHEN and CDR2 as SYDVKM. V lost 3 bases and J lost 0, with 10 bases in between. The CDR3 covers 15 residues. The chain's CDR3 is CASSLGASSTDTQYF. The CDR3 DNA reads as TGTGCCAGCAGTTTGGGGGCCTCTAGCACAGATACGCAGTATTTT. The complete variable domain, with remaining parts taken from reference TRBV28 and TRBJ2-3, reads DVKVTQSSRYLVKRTGEKVFLECVQDMDHENMFWYRQDPGLGLRLIYFSYDVKMKEKGDIPEGYSVSREKKERFSLILESASTNQTSMYLCASSLGASSTDTQYFGPGTRLTVL.